A single T cell receptor (beta chain) is shown here with its context. Original analysis: Nucleated cell number was recorded as an estimate derived from reference gene primer amplification. This table comes from immunoSEQ multiplex PCR, and its TCRdb copy is limited to in-frame clones, with some not included. The D gene and trimming were derived from the DNA, and the V and J assignments and clone size from that table. The sample consists of approximately 110,000 clones, around 83% of them appearing once. These data belong to a study of blood T cell repertoires in COVID-19. Study-wide background: Acute and convalescent COVID-19 specimens originated in the United States, Italy and Spain. T cells, B-cell-depleted T cells, or PBMCs provided the cDNA or gDNA that served as material.

The CDR3 is made up of 16 amino acids. Germline assignment: CDR1 MNHEY and CDR2 SVGAGI. With 3 bases removed from V and 2 bases from J, the gap between germline ends came to 16 bases. The TCR comes from a man between 65 and 79 years old with acute or convalescent COVID-19. The chain has TRBV6-5 and TRBJ1-2; the D gene is possibly TRBD1 (6 bases). The sequenced sample consisted of peripheral blood. The CDR3 spells CASSYADAGANYGYTF. The CDR3 nucleotides are TGTGCCAGCAGTTATGCAGACGCGGGGGCAAACTATGGCTACACCTTC.